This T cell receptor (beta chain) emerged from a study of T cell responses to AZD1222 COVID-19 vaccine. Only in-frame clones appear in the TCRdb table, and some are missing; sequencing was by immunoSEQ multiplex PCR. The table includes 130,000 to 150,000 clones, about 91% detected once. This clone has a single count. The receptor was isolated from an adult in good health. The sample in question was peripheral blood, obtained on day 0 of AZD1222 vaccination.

As DNA, the CDR3 is TGTGCCAGCAGCCCGATAGGAGGGGCTGAAGCTTTCTTT. It is translated as CASSPIGGAEAFF. The chain has TRBV7-9 and TRBJ1-1, with D possibly TRBD1 on 5 matching bases. Germline loops: CDR1 SEHNR, CDR2 FQNEAQ (reference sequence). This CDR3 region has 13 residues. V gave up 5 bases and J gave up 6 bases, with 13 bases separating them.